A selection of T cell receptor beta chains follows, all from one sample in a study of blood T cell repertoires in COVID-19. The protocol was immunoSEQ multiplex PCR, while the TCRdb copy is restricted to in-frame clones and leaves out a portion. This table holds 250,000 or so clones, around 81% found once. The sequencing sample was made of PBMCs or T cells enriched from blood (not recorded which). These receptors were collected from a man aged 50 to 59 who had recovered from COVID-19. Each CDR3 is given with its conserved first and last residue. Fields, in order: V gene, D gene, clone size, J gene, CDR3 protein, CDR3 DNA. The D gene is left open where the match is weak. Not all rows give a size; the values are once, few, many and, for expanded clones, a class.

v_call: TRBV7-3
d_call: NA
clone_size: once
j_call: TRBJ2-3
cdr3_aa: CASSLGQHTDTQYF
cdr3_nt: TGTGCCAGCAGCTTAGGGCAGCACACAGATACGCAGTATTTT

v_call: TRBV6-1
d_call: NA
clone_size: NA
j_call: TRBJ1-4
cdr3_aa: CASSEPSPGYNEKLFF
cdr3_nt: TGTGCCAGCAGTGAACCCAGCCCAGGGTATAATGAAAAACTGTTTTTT

v_call: TRBV5-1
d_call: NA
clone_size: NA
j_call: TRBJ2-1
cdr3_aa: CASSLGGTDNEQFF
cdr3_nt: TGCGCCAGCAGCTTAGGGGGGACAGACAATGAGCAGTTCTTC

v_call: TRBV18
d_call: TRBD2
clone_size: NA
j_call: TRBJ2-2
cdr3_aa: CASSPPGLAGPRTGELFF
cdr3_nt: TGTGCCAGCTCACCGCCGGGACTAGCGGGGCCCCGCACCGGGGAGCTGTTTTTT

v_call: TRBV7-9
d_call: NA
clone_size: NA
j_call: TRBJ1-4
cdr3_aa: CASPPSIATNEKLFF
cdr3_nt: TGTGCCAGCCCACCTTCTATTGCAACTAATGAAAAACTGTTTTTT

v_call: TRBV19
d_call: TRBD1
clone_size: NA
j_call: TRBJ1-2
cdr3_aa: CASRKSLLVLDRGDYGYTF
cdr3_nt: TGTGCCAGTAGAAAGAGCCTTCTAGTTTTGGACAGGGGAGACTATGGCTACACCTTC

v_call: TRBV19
d_call: NA
clone_size: once
j_call: TRBJ2-3
cdr3_aa: CASSNRGDTQYF
cdr3_nt: TGTGCCAGTAGTAACCGGGGGGATACGCAGTATTTT

v_call: TRBV13
d_call: NA
clone_size: NA
j_call: TRBJ1-1
cdr3_aa: CASSDHQGKGNTEAFF
cdr3_nt: TGTGCCAGCAGCGACCATCAGGGTAAGGGAAACACTGAAGCTTTCTTT

v_call: TRBV4-1
d_call: TRBD2
clone_size: NA
j_call: TRBJ2-7
cdr3_aa: CASSRELAELYEQYF
cdr3_nt: TGCGCCAGCAGCCGAGAACTAGCGGAACTCTACGAGCAGTACTTC

v_call: TRBV7-8
d_call: NA
clone_size: NA
j_call: TRBJ1-1
cdr3_aa: CASSINTEAFF
cdr3_nt: TGTGCCAGCAGCATAAACACTGAAGCTTTCTTT

v_call: TRBV3-1/TRBV3-2
d_call: TRBD1
clone_size: NA
j_call: TRBJ1-2
cdr3_aa: CASSLQGAGYGYTF
cdr3_nt: TGTGCCAGCAGCCTCCAGGGGGCCGGCTATGGCTACACCTTC

v_call: TRBV5-1
d_call: NA
clone_size: NA
j_call: TRBJ2-5
cdr3_aa: CASSPADRFETQYF
cdr3_nt: TGCGCCAGCAGCCCGGCCGACAGGTTTGAGACCCAGTACTTC

v_call: TRBV11-2
d_call: NA
clone_size: NA
j_call: TRBJ2-7
cdr3_aa: CASSLAPDSSYEQYF
cdr3_nt: TGTGCCAGCAGCTTAGCTCCCGACAGCTCCTACGAGCAGTACTTC

v_call: TRBV7-3
d_call: TRBD1
clone_size: NA
j_call: TRBJ1-1
cdr3_aa: CASSPRTGERAFF
cdr3_nt: TGTGCCAGCAGCCCTCGGACAGGGGAGAGAGCTTTCTTT

v_call: TRBV5-1
d_call: TRBD2
clone_size: NA
j_call: TRBJ2-3
cdr3_aa: CASRSGTSMDTQYF
cdr3_nt: TGCGCCAGCAGGTCCGGGACTAGTATGGATACGCAGTATTTT

v_call: TRBV15
d_call: TRBD2
clone_size: NA
j_call: TRBJ2-1
cdr3_aa: CATSPFPGGASYNEQFF
cdr3_nt: TGTGCCACCAGCCCGTTCCCCGGGGGGGCGTCCTACAATGAGCAGTTCTTC

v_call: TRBV20-1
d_call: TRBD2
clone_size: NA
j_call: TRBJ2-7
cdr3_aa: CSASGGAGGPIEQYF
cdr3_nt: TGCAGTGCTAGTGGTGGGGCGGGAGGGCCCATCGAGCAGTACTTC

v_call: TRBV3-1/TRBV3-2
d_call: TRBD1
clone_size: few
j_call: TRBJ2-7
cdr3_aa: CASGRTGRDEQYF
cdr3_nt: TGTGCCAGCGGACGGACAGGGCGGGACGAGCAGTACTTC

v_call: TRBV1
d_call: NA
clone_size: NA
j_call: TRBJ1-5
cdr3_aa: CTSSWDRATNQPQHF
cdr3_nt: TGCACCAGCAGCTGGGACAGGGCAACCAATCAGCCCCAGCATTTT

v_call: TRBV6-5
d_call: NA
clone_size: NA
j_call: TRBJ2-2
cdr3_aa: CASILNPITGELFF
cdr3_nt: TGTGCCAGCATCCTTAACCCTATCACCGGGGAGCTGTTTTTT

v_call: TRBV5-1
d_call: TRBD2
clone_size: NA
j_call: TRBJ2-1
cdr3_aa: CASSPLAGTYNEQFF
cdr3_nt: TGCGCCAGCAGCCCCCTAGCGGGGACCTACAATGAGCAGTTCTTC

v_call: TRBV23-1
d_call: TRBD2
clone_size: NA
j_call: TRBJ2-2
cdr3_aa: CASSQGAGGTGELFF
cdr3_nt: TGCGCCAGCAGTCAAGGAGCGGGAGGCACCGGGGAGCTGTTTTTT

v_call: TRBV6-1
d_call: NA
clone_size: NA
j_call: TRBJ2-7
cdr3_aa: CASSEVRSHEQYF
cdr3_nt: TGTGCCAGCAGTGAAGTCCGGTCACACGAGCAGTACTTC

v_call: TRBV7-8
d_call: NA
clone_size: NA
j_call: TRBJ2-7
cdr3_aa: CASSLALMYEQYF
cdr3_nt: TGTGCCAGCAGCTTAGCGCTAATGTACGAGCAGTACTTC

v_call: TRBV28
d_call: TRBD1
clone_size: NA
j_call: TRBJ2-7
cdr3_aa: CASGSGTGAYEQYF
cdr3_nt: TGTGCCAGCGGGTCCGGGACAGGGGCGTACGAGCAGTACTTC

v_call: TRBV10-3
d_call: NA
clone_size: NA
j_call: TRBJ2-3
cdr3_aa: CAISGGSTDTQYF
cdr3_nt: TGTGCCATCAGTGGAGGTAGCACAGATACGCAGTATTTT

v_call: TRBV2
d_call: NA
clone_size: NA
j_call: TRBJ1-2
cdr3_aa: CASSEIALNYGYTF
cdr3_nt: TGTGCCAGCAGTGAAATTGCGCTTAACTATGGCTACACCTTC

v_call: TRBV5-4
d_call: NA
clone_size: NA
j_call: TRBJ1-5
cdr3_aa: CASSRDPGRGGNQPQHF
cdr3_nt: TGTGCCAGCAGCCGAGACCCGGGTCGGGGTGGCAATCAGCCCCAGCATTTT

v_call: TRBV5-5
d_call: TRBD1
clone_size: NA
j_call: TRBJ1-6
cdr3_aa: CASSLQGQGVGSPLHF
cdr3_nt: TGTGCCAGCAGCTTGCAAGGACAGGGTGTCGGTTCACCCCTCCACTTT

v_call: TRBV7-6
d_call: NA
clone_size: once
j_call: TRBJ2-7
cdr3_aa: CASSLAGNYEQYF
cdr3_nt: TGTGCCAGCAGCTTAGCTGGCAACTACGAGCAGTACTTC